These 23 T cell receptor beta chains originate from one sample sequenced in a study of blood T cell repertoires in COVID-19. Measured with immunoSEQ multiplex PCR; TCRdb has only the in-frame clones, and not every one. The sample holds about 220,000 clones, around 84% seen once. The sequencing input was peripheral blood. These receptor sequences come from a woman aged 55 to 70 who had recovered from COVID-19.

This chain joins TRBV5-1 and TRBJ1-4; no clear D gene. Germline values: CDR1 SGHRS, CDR2 YFSETQ. V was clipped by 3 bases and J by 4 bases, with 19 bases between them. This CDR3 comprises 17 residues. The CDR3 coding sequence is TGCGCCAGCAGCTCCCGGAGCAACCCAAGCCTTAATGAAAAACTGTTTTTT. It yields the protein CASSSRSNPSLNEKLFF. Together with reference TRBV5-1 and TRBJ1-4, the CDR3 gives the full variable domain: KAGVTQTPRYLIKTRGQQVTLSCSPISGHRSVSWYQQTPGQGLQFLFEYFSETQRNKGNFPGRFSGRQFSNSRSEMNVSTLELGDSALYLCASSSRSNPSLNEKLFFGSGTQLSVL.

J is TRBJ1-1 and V is TRBV30; no clear D gene. V was cut by 1 base and J by 3 bases, with 12 bases left in between. In germline, CDR1 is GTSNPN, CDR2 SVGIG (reference sequence). This CDR3 spans 14 amino acids. In nucleotides, the CDR3 is TGTGCCTGGAGTGAAACTCCGGGGTACACTGAAGCTTTCTTT. Amino acid sequence: CAWSETPGYTEAFF.

This sequence joins TRBV7-2 and TRBJ1-4, with D unresolved. Germline lookup yields CDR1 SGHTA and CDR2 FQGNSA. The length of the CDR3 is 16 residues. With 0 bases removed from V and 10 bases from J, the gap between germline ends came to 18 bases. CDR3 DNA: TGTGCCAGCAGCTTAGCGTACAGAGAGCGGGGAGGAAAACTGTTTTTT. This translates into CASSLAYRERGGKLFF.

J is TRBJ1-6 and V is TRBV19; a weak D match, TRBD1 (5 bases). The CDR3 covers 13 residues. V was clipped by 6 bases and J by 13 bases, with 16 bases between them. Looked up from germline, CDR1 is LNHDA and CDR2 is SQIVND (reference sequence). In nucleotides, the CDR3 is TGTGCCAGTAGCCAGGGTTTTCTAGCGCCCCTCCACTTT. Amino acids: CASSQGFLAPLHF. The full variable domain, in which reference TRBV19 and TRBJ1-6 provide the parts outside the CDR3, is DGGITQSPKYLFRKEGQNVTLSCEQNLNHDAMYWYRQDPGQGLRLIYYSQIVNDFQKGDIAEGYSVSREKKESFPLTVTSAQKNPTAFYLCASSQGFLAPLHFGNGTRLTVT.

The gene calls are TRBV5-1 and TRBJ2-1; 7 bases agree with TRBD1. The CDR3 consists of 18 residues. Germline lookup yields CDR1 SGHRS and CDR2 YFSETQ. Unmatched junction bases numbered 19, after V lost 2 bases and J lost 8 bases. CDR3 in amino acids: CASSFNANRGIPPDEQFF. The CDR3 nucleotides read TGCGCCAGCAGCTTCAATGCTAACAGGGGAATACCTCCCGATGAGCAGTTCTTC. The full variable domain, completed using reference TRBV5-1 and TRBJ2-1, is KAGVTQTPRYLIKTRGQQVTLSCSPISGHRSVSWYQQTPGQGLQFLFEYFSETQRNKGNFPGRFSGRQFSNSRSEMNVSTLELGDSALYLCASSFNANRGIPPDEQFFGPGTRLTVL.

The rearrangement joins TRBV7-2 to TRBJ1-5, with TRBD1 matching over 7 bases. The V gene's germline CDR1 is SGHTA and CDR2 FQGNSA. Unmatched junction bases numbered 7, after V lost 5 bases and J lost 3 bases. The CDR3 consists of 15 residues. The chain's CDR3 is CASSRLTGNNQPQHF. The CDR3 DNA reads as TGTGCCAGCAGCCGCTTGACAGGGAACAATCAGCCCCAGCATTTT.

This clone was seen more than once but under ten times. The V and J genes are TRBV23-1 and TRBJ2-5; 7 bases agree with TRBD2. TRBV23-1 is placed among ORFs of uncertain function. CDR3 length equals 17 residues. V was clipped by 0 bases and J by 2 bases; unmatched bases: 9. The CDR3 sequence: CASSQSRMRGRQETQYF. The CDR3 region has the DNA TGCGCCAGCAGTCAATCGAGAATGCGGGGGAGACAAGAGACCCAGTACTTC.

The chain employs TRBV7-3 and TRBJ1-2; D call uncertain. V lost 1 base to trimming and J lost 6 bases, with 12 bases between them. CDR1 and CDR2 from the germline V gene are SGHTA and FQGTGA. CDR3 size: 14 residues. CDR3 in DNA: TGTGCCAGCAGCTTAAGCTCGGGGAAGGATGGCTACACCTTC. It is translated as CASSLSSGKDGYTF.

The chain joins TRBV10-3 to TRBJ2-7, with 12 bases matching TRBD1. The junction had 3 bases not matched to a gene; V was cut back by 3 bases and J by 0 bases. The CDR3 loop spans 16 amino acids. The germline V gene has CDR1 ENHRY and CDR2 SYGVKD. CDR3 sequence: CAISEKGQGASYEQYF. CDR3 nucleotide sequence: TGTGCCATCAGTGAAAAGGGACAGGGGGCCTCCTACGAGCAGTACTTC.

CDR3 coding DNA: TGTGCCAGTAGTATTCTTAGCGGCGGGCGGGTCCAAGAGACCCAGTACTTC. This translates into CASSILSGGRVQETQYF. The chain recombines TRBV19 with TRBJ2-5; TRBD2 might be the D (6 bases). The CDR3 extends over 17 amino acids. The V end lost 3 bases, the J end lost 1 base, and 18 bases lay between the germline ends. Germline values: CDR1 LNHDA, CDR2 SQIVND (reference sequence).

This clone has only one observation. The chain joins TRBV4-2 to TRBJ1-5; 11 bases align to TRBD1. This CDR3 has 15 residues. CDR1 is LGHNA and CDR2 is YNFKEQ in the germline V gene. The V gene end was trimmed by 1 base and the J gene end by 6 bases; junction bases not matched to a gene: 2. CDR3 loop: CASSQGGTGGQPQHF. The CDR3 nucleotides read TGTGCCAGCAGCCAAGGTGGGACAGGGGGTCAGCCCCAGCATTTT.

This chain uses TRBV18 with TRBJ2-3; 10 bases are a match to TRBD2. Germline CDR1 is KGHSH and CDR2 is LQKENI. The CDR3 is 15 residues long. The trim removed 4 bases at V and 6 bases at J, leaving 7 bases unmatched. The CDR3 coding sequence is TGTGCCAGCTCACTACTAGCGGGGCTTGGGGATACGCAGTATTTT. It encodes CASSLLAGLGDTQYF.

The chain recombines TRBV7-9 with TRBJ2-1; 10 bases are a match to TRBD2. The CDR3 is 16 amino acids. Unmatched junction bases numbered 8, after V lost 3 bases and J lost 6 bases. Germline CDR1 SEHNR, CDR2 FQNEAQ (reference sequence). The CDR3: CASSFSSGGAGNEQFF. The CDR3 coding sequence is TGTGCCAGCAGCTTTTCCAGCGGGGGGGCCGGCAATGAGCAGTTCTTC.

The V and J genes are TRBV27 and TRBJ1-4; tentative D call: TRBD1 (5 bases). Trimming removed 5 bases at V and 0 bases at J, with 16 bases between. The CDR3 is 17 residues long. Germline V gene lookup returns CDR1 MNHEY and CDR2 SMNVEV (reference sequence). The DNA for the CDR3 is TGTGCCAGCAGTACACACCGCGGGGCTGCAACTAATGAAAAACTGTTTTTT. Protein: CASSTHRGAATNEKLFF.

This sequence joins TRBV30 and TRBJ1-2, with a tentative D call TRBD1 (6 bases). Germline V gene data show CDR1 as GTSNPN and CDR2 as SVGIG (reference sequence). Deletions cut 0 bases from V and 6 bases from J, with 11 bases between. The CDR3 extends over 13 amino acids. CDR3 amino acids: CAWSVGEGDGYTF. CDR3 bases: TGTGCCTGGAGTGTAGGGGAGGGGGATGGCTACACCTTC. Full variable domain (remainder filled in from reference TRBV30 and TRBJ1-2): SQTIHQWPATLVQPVGSPLSLECTVEGTSNPNLYWYRQAAGRGLQLLFYSVGIGQISSEVPQNLSASRPQDRQFILSSKKLLLSDSGFYLCAWSVGEGDGYTFGSGTRLTVV.

This sequence joins TRBV4-2 and TRBJ2-3; tentatively, D is TRBD1 (6 bases). V was pared by 0 bases and J by 2 bases, with 9 bases between. This CDR3 comprises 15 residues. The germline V gene encodes CDR1 LGHNA and CDR2 YNFKEQ. CDR3 sequence (DNA): TGTGCCAGCAGCCAAGATAACAGGGTCACAGATACGCAGTATTTT. Encoded protein: CASSQDNRVTDTQYF.

This clone appeared once. V and J are TRBV11-3 and TRBJ2-1; D perhaps matches TRBD2 (7 bases). Trimming stripped 3 bases from V and 9 bases from J, with 12 bases between. The CDR3 is made up of 13 amino acids. CDR1 is SGHNT, CDR2 YENEEA, per germline. The CDR3 nucleotides read TGTGCCAGCAGCTTTAGGGGGAGGGGTGAGCAGTTCTTC. It codes for CASSFRGRGEQFF.

The V and J genes are TRBV30 and TRBJ2-3, with 8 bases identical to TRBD2. V was clipped by 4 bases and J by 5 bases; unmatched bases: 5. The CDR3 extends over 13 amino acids. CDR1 and CDR2 (germline): GTSNPN, SVGIG (reference sequence). CDR3 region: CAWNNRGGDTQYF. Written as DNA, the CDR3 is TGTGCCTGGAATAATCGGGGGGGAGATACGCAGTATTTT.

J is TRBJ1-1 and V is TRBV2, with D unclear. The CDR3 loop spans 12 amino acids. CDR1 is SNHLY, CDR2 FYNNEI, per germline. V was clipped by 6 bases and J by 3 bases, with 8 bases between them. As DNA, the CDR3 is TGTGCCAGCAGCCCTACGTACACTGAAGCTTTCTTT. Translated, it gives CASSPTYTEAFF.

As concerns this clone: The sample contains more than one DNA sequence encoding this CDR3. The chain carries TRBV12-5 and TRBJ2-3; no clear D gene. The germline V and J ends were trimmed by 1 base and 1 base, with 3 bases remaining between them. This CDR3 has 13 amino acids. The germline V gene has CDR1 LGHNT and CDR2 FRNRAP. The DNA for the CDR3 is TGTGCTAGTGGTTTGGCGGGCACAGATACGCAGTATTTT. Protein: CASGLAGTDTQYF.

The chain uses TRBV7-2 and TRBJ2-5, with 9 bases lining up with TRBD2. This CDR3 is built from 15 residues. Germline V CDR1 and CDR2: SGHTA, FQGNSA. The ends lost 5 bases at V and 4 bases at J; junction bases unmatched: 8. CDR3 sequence (DNA): TGTGCCAGCAGCCCTTTGCGGGGGGGGGCAGAGACCCAGTACTTC. Translation gives CASSPLRGGAETQYF. The full variable domain, its missing parts supplied by reference TRBV7-2 and TRBJ2-5, is GAGVSQSPSNKVTEKGKDVELRCDPISGHTALYWYRQSLGQGLEFLIYFQGNSAPDKSGLPSDRFSAERTGGSVSTLTIQRTQQEDSAVYLCASSPLRGGAETQYFGPGTRLLVL.

The genes are TRBV11-2 and TRBJ2-5; tentative D call: TRBD2 (7 bases). The CDR3 sequence is 13 residues long. V lost 5 bases, J lost 5 bases, and 12 bases lay in between. Per germline, CDR1 SGHAT and CDR2 FQNNGV. This CDR3 is CASSDGGLETQYF. The CDR3 DNA sequence: TGTGCCAGCAGCGACGGGGGGCTGGAGACCCAGTACTTC.

The genes are TRBV9 and TRBJ1-1, with D tentatively TRBD1 (5 bases). Germline V CDR1 and CDR2: SGDLS, YYNGEE. Trimming removed 2 bases at V and 1 base at J, with 9 bases between. The CDR3 has 14 amino acids. The CDR3 region has the DNA TGTGCCAGCAGCGTGCTGCAGGGGAACACTGAAGCTTTCTTT. Translating gives CASSVLQGNTEAFF.